These 9 T cell receptor beta chains were sequenced from one sample in a study of glioma-infiltrating T cells. Amplification of TCR alpha and beta CDR3 regions from RNA used iRepertoire nested multiplex PCR. TCRdb reanalysed the multiplex PCR reads using MiXCR and keeps one entry per CDR3 protein. Among under 200,000 distinct CDR3 sequences listed, under 55% were seen once. Sequenced material: glioma tissue, nonneoplastic brain tissue, or PBMCs (not recorded which). These receptors were obtained from a human donor with low-grade glioma or glioblastoma, undergoing nonglioma brain surgery, or in good health (not recorded which).

A note on this clonotype: A read error may be the cause here, since a much bigger clone is one base away. The chain links TRBV2 to TRBJ1-4, with D unresolved. The V gene lost 4 bases and the J gene lost 4 bases, with 4 bases spanning the gap. The CDR3 sequence is 12 residues long. The germline V gene has CDR1 SNHLY and CDR2 FYNNEI. DNA of the CDR3: TGTGCCAGCAGTGGCTATAATGAAAAACTGTTTTTT. The encoded protein is CASSGYNEKLFF.

The sample holds many counts of this clonotype. CDR3 loop: CAIQGPENTEAFF. Here the CDR3 DNA reads TGTGCCATTCAAGGACCCGAGAACACTGAAGCTTTCTTT. This chain uses TRBV2 with TRBJ1-1; D is uncertain. The germline CDR1 and CDR2 sequences are SNHLY and FYNNEI. The CDR3 has 13 amino acids. Deletions cut 10 bases from V and 1 base from J, with 13 bases between.

Only a few counts were recorded for this clonotype. The V and J genes are TRBV7-2 and TRBJ1-4; D is ambiguous. Germline CDR1 is SGHTA and CDR2 is FQGNSA. This CDR3 is 14 amino acids long. V shed 2 bases and J shed 6 bases, with 10 bases lying between them. CDR3 sequence reads: CASSLSELDEKLFF. The CDR3 DNA is TGTGCCAGCAGCTTATCGGAGCTTGATGAAAAACTGTTTTTT.

In its sample, this clonotype was seen a few times. This sequence may be a read error, since a much larger clone differs from it by one base. This chain uses TRBV14 with TRBJ1-1; D not resolved. The CDR3 spans 11 residues. Germline CDR1 is SGHDN and CDR2 is FVKESK. V lost 6 bases and J 11 bases, leaving 13 bases between the germline ends. The CDR3 nucleotides read TGTGCCAGCAGACAAAATGAGATCGCTTTCTTT. It specifies CASRQNEIAFF.

The chain uses TRBV4-2 and TRBJ2-3; D gene uncertain. This CDR3 region has 16 residues. Germline CDR1 is LGHNA and CDR2 is YNFKEQ. V lost 1 base, J lost 1 base, and 12 bases lay in between. CDR3: CASSQGGNRGTDTQYF. DNA of the CDR3: TGTGCCAGCAGCCAAGGCGGAAATCGGGGCACAGATACGCAGTATTTT.

This clonotype was counted at least ten times. The rearrangement uses TRBV28 and TRBJ1-1; the match to TRBD1 covers 7 bases. This CDR3 is built from 15 residues. Germline CDR1 MDHEN, CDR2 SYDVKM. With V trimmed by 5 bases and J by 3 bases, 9 bases remained unmatched. The CDR3 loop is CASSRGGGADTEAFF. CDR3 DNA sequence: TGTGCCAGCAGTAGGGGAGGGGGCGCGGACACTGAAGCTTTCTTT. Using reference TRBV28 and TRBJ1-1 for the parts outside the CDR3, the full variable domain is DVKVTQSSRYLVKRTGEKVFLECVQDMDHENMFWYRQDPGLGLRLIYFSYDVKMKEKGDIPEGYSVSREKKERFSLILESASTNQTSMYLCASSRGGGADTEAFFGQGTRLTVV.

Notes on this clonotype: At one end, the junction sequence differs from germline, possibly due to a read error. CDR3 residues: CASRAGDTGELLF. CDR3 coding DNA: TGTGCCAGTAGAGCGGGAGACACAGGGGAGCTGCTTTTT. The chain combines TRBV6-2 or TRBV6-3 with TRBJ2-2; a weak D match, TRBD2 (8 bases). This CDR3 has 13 residues. Per germline, CDR1 MNHEY and CDR2 SVGEGT.

Remarks on this clonotype: The conserved phenylalanine or tryptophan is not found at the CDR3 terminus, so this likely reflects a read error. This chain links TRBV20-1 with TRBJ2-1; weak D call: TRBD1 (6 bases). V was clipped by 5 bases and J by 4 bases, with 15 bases between them. Germline CDR1 reads DFQATT; CDR2 reads SNEGSKA (reference sequence). CDR3 length: 14 amino acids. CDR3 in DNA: TGCAGTGCTGAACAACAGGGTGTGTACAATGAGCAGTTCTTG. Encoded protein: CSAEQQGVYNEQFL.

This clonotype appeared many times. The chain links TRBV4-1 to TRBJ1-3, with 9 bases aligning to TRBD1. V lost 4 bases to trimming and J lost 2 bases; unmatched junction nucleotides: 3. This CDR3 is 15 amino acids long. The germline V gene has CDR1 MGHRA and CDR2 YSYEKL. The CDR3 sequence is CASSPRQGAGNTIYF. CDR3 DNA sequence: TGCGCCAGCAGCCCCAGACAGGGGGCTGGAAACACCATATATTTT.